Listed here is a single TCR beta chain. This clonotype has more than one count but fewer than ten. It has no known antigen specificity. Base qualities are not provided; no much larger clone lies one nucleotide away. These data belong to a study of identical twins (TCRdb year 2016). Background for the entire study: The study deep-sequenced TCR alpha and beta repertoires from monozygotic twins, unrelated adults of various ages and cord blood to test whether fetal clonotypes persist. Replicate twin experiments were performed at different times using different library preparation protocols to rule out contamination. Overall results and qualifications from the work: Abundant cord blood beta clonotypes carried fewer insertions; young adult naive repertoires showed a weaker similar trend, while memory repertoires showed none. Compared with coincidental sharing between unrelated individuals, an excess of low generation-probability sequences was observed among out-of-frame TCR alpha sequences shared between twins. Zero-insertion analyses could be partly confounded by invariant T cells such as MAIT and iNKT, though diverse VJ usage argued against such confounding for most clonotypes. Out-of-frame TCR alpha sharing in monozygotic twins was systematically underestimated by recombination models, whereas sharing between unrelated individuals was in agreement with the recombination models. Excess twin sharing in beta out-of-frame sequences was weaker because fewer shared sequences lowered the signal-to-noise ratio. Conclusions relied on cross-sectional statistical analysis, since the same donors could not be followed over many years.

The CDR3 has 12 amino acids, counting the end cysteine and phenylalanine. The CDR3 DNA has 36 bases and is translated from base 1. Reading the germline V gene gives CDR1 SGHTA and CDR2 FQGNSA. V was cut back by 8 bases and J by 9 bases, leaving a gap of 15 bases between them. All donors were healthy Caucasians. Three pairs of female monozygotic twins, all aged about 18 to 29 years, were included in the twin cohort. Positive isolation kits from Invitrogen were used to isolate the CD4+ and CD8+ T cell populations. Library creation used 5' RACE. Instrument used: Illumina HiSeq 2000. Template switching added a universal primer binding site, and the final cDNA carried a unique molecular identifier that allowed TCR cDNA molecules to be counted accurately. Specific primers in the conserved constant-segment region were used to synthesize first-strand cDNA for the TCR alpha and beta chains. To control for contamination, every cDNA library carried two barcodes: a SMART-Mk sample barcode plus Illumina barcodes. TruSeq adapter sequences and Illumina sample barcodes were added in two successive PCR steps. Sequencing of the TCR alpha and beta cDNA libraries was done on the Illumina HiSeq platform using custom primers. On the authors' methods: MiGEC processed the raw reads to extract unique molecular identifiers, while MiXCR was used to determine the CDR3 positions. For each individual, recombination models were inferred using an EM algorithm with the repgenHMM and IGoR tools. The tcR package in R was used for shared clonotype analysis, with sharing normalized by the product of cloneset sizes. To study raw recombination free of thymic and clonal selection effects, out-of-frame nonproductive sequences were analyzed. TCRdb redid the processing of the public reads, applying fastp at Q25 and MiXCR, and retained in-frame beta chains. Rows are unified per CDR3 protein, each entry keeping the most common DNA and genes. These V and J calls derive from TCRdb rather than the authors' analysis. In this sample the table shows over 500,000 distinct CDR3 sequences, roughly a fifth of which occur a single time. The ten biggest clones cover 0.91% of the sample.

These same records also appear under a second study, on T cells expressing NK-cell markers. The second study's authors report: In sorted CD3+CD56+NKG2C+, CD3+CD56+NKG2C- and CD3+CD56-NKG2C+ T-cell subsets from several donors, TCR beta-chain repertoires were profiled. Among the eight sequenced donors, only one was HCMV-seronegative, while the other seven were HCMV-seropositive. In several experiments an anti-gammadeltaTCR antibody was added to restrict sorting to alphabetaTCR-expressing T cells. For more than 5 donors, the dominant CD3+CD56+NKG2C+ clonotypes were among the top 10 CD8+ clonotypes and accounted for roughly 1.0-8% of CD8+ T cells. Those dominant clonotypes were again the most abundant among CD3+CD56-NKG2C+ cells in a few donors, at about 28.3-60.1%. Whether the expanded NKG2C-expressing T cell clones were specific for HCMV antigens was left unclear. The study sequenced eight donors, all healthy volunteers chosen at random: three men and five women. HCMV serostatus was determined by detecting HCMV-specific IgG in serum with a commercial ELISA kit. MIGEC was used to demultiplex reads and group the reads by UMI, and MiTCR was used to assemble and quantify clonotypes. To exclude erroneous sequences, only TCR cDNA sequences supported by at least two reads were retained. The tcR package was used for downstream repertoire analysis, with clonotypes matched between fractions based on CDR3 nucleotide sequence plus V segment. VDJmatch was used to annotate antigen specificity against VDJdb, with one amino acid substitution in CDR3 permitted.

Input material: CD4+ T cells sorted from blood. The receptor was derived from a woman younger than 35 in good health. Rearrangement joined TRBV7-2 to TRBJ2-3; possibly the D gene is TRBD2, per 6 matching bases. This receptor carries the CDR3 CASSGVWITQYF. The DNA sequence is TGTGCCAGCTCGGGGGTATGGATAACGCAGTATTTT.